The present entry profiles one T cell receptor beta chain with its context. Clones were read by immunoSEQ multiplex PCR, and TCRdb kept only the in-frame ones, dropping some. The table has roughly 70,000 clones, roughly 92% seen once. The sample comes from a study of graft-versus-host responses after intestinal transplantation. This CDR3 is 15 amino acids long. Germline loops: CDR1 LNHDA, CDR2 SQIVND (reference sequence). Trimming took 6 bases from V and 8 from J; bases not matched to a gene: 11. The rearrangement joins TRBV19 to TRBJ1-4, with TRBD1 matching over 8 bases. Sample: bone marrow, taken roughly 780 days after intestinal transplantation. The receptor's source is a human patient who received an intestinal transplant, so some T cells may come from the graft donor. The CDR3 reads CASSLPDRAGEKLFF. In DNA form, the CDR3 reads TGTGCCAGTAGCCTTCCGGACAGGGCGGGGGAAAAACTGTTTTTT.